These 21 T cell receptor beta chains share one sample of origin, sequenced in a study of STAT3 mutations in large granular lymphocyte leukemia. Sequencing was performed with immunoSEQ multiplex PCR; in TCRdb, only in-frame clones are kept and a portion is missing. The table shows around 26,000 clones, with approximately 94% occurring only once. Study-wide findings and caveats: At least one immunodominant TCR beta clonotype appeared in every T-cell large granular lymphocyte leukemia patient.

Their specific antigens are unknown. What was sequenced was peripheral blood mononuclear cells. The receptor set was obtained from a man aged 40-55 years with T-cell large granular lymphocyte leukemia. Some clones in this sample may be carry-over from other donors' samples.

J is TRBJ2-1 and V is TRBV19, with no clear D. Per germline, CDR1 LNHDA and CDR2 SQIVND (reference sequence). Trimming removed 6 bases from V and 4 bases from J, with 13 bases in between. The CDR3 contains 14 residues. CDR3 nucleotides: TGTGCCAGTAGGGTGGCAGGCCTTTACAATGAGCAGTTCTTC. This codes for CASRVAGLYNEQFF.

This chain uses TRBV30 with TRBJ1-6; D might be TRBD1 (5 bases). The V and J ends lost 8 bases and 7 bases respectively, with 12 bases between them. Germline values: CDR1 GTSNPN, CDR2 SVGIG (reference sequence). The CDR3 loop spans 12 amino acids. The CDR3 reads CAGGGRNSPLHF. CDR3 nucleotides: TGTGCCGGGGGGGGGAGGAATTCACCCCTCCACTTT. The whole variable domain, filled in from reference TRBV30 and TRBJ1-6, reads SQTIHQWPATLVQPVGSPLSLECTVEGTSNPNLYWYRQAAGRGLQLLFYSVGIGQISSEVPQNLSASRPQDRQFILSSKKLLLSDSGFYLCAGGGRNSPLHFGNGTRLTVT.

This chain connects TRBV4-3 to TRBJ2-3; D tentatively fits TRBD1 or TRBD2 (6 bases each). Deletions cut 2 bases from V and 0 bases from J, with 12 bases between. This CDR3 is 16 amino acids long. The germline CDR1 and CDR2 sequences are LGHNA and YSLEER. DNA of the CDR3: TGCGCCAGCAGCCAATCATGGGGGGCCAGCACAGATACGCAGTATTTT. Translation gives CASSQSWGASTDTQYF.

This chain uses TRBV5-4 with TRBJ2-1; no clear D gene. This CDR3 spans 15 amino acids. The V end was cut by 4 bases, the J end by 2 bases, with 13 bases between. The germline V gene has CDR1 SGHNT and CDR2 YYREEE (reference sequence). The CDR3 coding sequence is TGTGCCAGCAGCACTTTGGGTACGGCCTACAATGAGCAGTTCTTC. The encoded protein is CASSTLGTAYNEQFF. The full variable domain, its missing parts supplied by reference TRBV5-4 and TRBJ2-1, is ETGVTQSPTHLIKTRGQQVTLRCSSQSGHNTVSWYQQALGQGPQFIFQYYREEENGRGNFPPRFSGLQFPNYSSELNVNALELDDSALYLCASSTLGTAYNEQFFGPGTRLTVL.

This clone was observed once. The genes are TRBV28 and TRBJ1-1; unclear D gene. The CDR3 has 11 amino acids. Per the germline V gene, CDR1 is MDHEN and CDR2 is SYDVKM. Between the trimmed V and J ends, which lost 10 bases and 5 bases, there was a span of 11 bases. CDR3 amino acids: CATQIQTEAFF. The CDR3 DNA follows: TGTGCCACTCAGATCCAGACTGAAGCTTTCTTT.

V is TRBV6-5 and J is TRBJ2-7; 11 bases align to TRBD1. This CDR3 spans 15 amino acids. The germline gives CDR1 MNHEY, CDR2 SVGAGI. V lost 0 bases and J lost 2; bases outside the gene matches: 0. The CDR3 is CASSYSDRGPYEQYF. The CDR3 DNA sequence: TGTGCCAGCAGTTACTCGGACAGGGGGCCCTACGAGCAGTACTTC.

The chain links TRBV19 to TRBJ1-5, with D tentatively TRBD1 (5 bases). Trimming shortened V by 5 bases and J by 4 bases, and 12 bases separated the two germline ends. Germline V lookup: CDR1 LNHDA, CDR2 SQIVND (reference sequence). This CDR3 contains 14 residues. In nucleotides, the CDR3 is TGTGCCAGTAGTTGGGGACGTGGGAATCAGCCCCAGCATTTT. Amino acids: CASSWGRGNQPQHF. Full variable domain (remainder filled in from reference TRBV19 and TRBJ1-5): DGGITQSPKYLFRKEGQNVTLSCEQNLNHDAMYWYRQDPGQGLRLIYYSQIVNDFQKGDIAEGYSVSREKKESFPLTVTSAQKNPTAFYLCASSWGRGNQPQHFGDGTRLSIL.

This chain uses TRBV18 with TRBJ2-7, with 8 bases fitting TRBD1. V dropped 3 bases and J dropped 2; count of bases not matched to a gene: 3. The length of the CDR3 is 14 residues. Germline CDR1 is KGHSH and CDR2 is LQKENI. The CDR3 DNA is TGTGCCAGCTCACCGGGACAGGTCACCTACGAGCAGTACTTC. Encoded protein: CASSPGQVTYEQYF.

The chain employs TRBV7-2 and TRBJ2-7; D may be TRBD2 (7 bases). The V and J ends lost 2 bases and 5 bases respectively, with 13 bases between them. The V gene's germline CDR1 is SGHTA and CDR2 FQGNSA. The CDR3 has 14 residues. The CDR3 here is CASSLWGGGDEQYF. The CDR3 DNA sequence: TGTGCCAGCAGCTTATGGGGAGGGGGGGACGAGCAGTACTTC. Full variable domain (rest looked up from reference TRBV7-2 and TRBJ2-7): GAGVSQSPSNKVTEKGKDVELRCDPISGHTALYWYRQSLGQGLEFLIYFQGNSAPDKSGLPSDRFSAERTGGSVSTLTIQRTQQEDSAVYLCASSLWGGGDEQYFGPGTRLTVT.

V and J are TRBV18 and TRBJ2-7; D is unresolved. The CDR3 runs to 14 residues. CDR1 and CDR2 from the germline V gene are KGHSH and LQKENI. Trimming cost V 3 bases and J 2 bases, with 11 bases left between them. This CDR3 reads CASSPTGNTYEQYF. The CDR3 DNA sequence: TGTGCCAGCTCACCTACCGGCAACACCTACGAGCAGTACTTC.

This clone was observed a few times. This chain uses TRBV29-1 with TRBJ1-5; 8 positions match TRBD1. The CDR3 is 13 residues long. Germline CDR1 and CDR2: SQVTM and ANQGSEA. V shed 1 base, J shed 4 bases, and the junction held 0 bases outside the gene matches. This CDR3 reads CSVEGTGNQPQHF. The CDR3 DNA follows: TGCAGCGTTGAAGGGACAGGGAATCAGCCCCAGCATTTT.

This chain links TRBV4-3 with TRBJ1-2; the match to TRBD1 covers 8 bases. Germline V CDR1 and CDR2: LGHNA, YSLEER. Unmatched junction bases numbered 4, after V lost 2 bases and J lost 8 bases. This CDR3 has 13 residues. The CDR3 loop is CASSQTGGGGYTF. The CDR3 DNA reads as TGCGCCAGCAGCCAAACAGGGGGTGGGGGCTACACCTTC.

The genes are TRBV30 and TRBJ2-7; D could derive from TRBD1 or TRBD2 (5 bases each). The V end lost 2 bases, the J end lost 1 base, and 15 bases lay between the germline ends. This CDR3 contains 15 residues. Germline V CDR1 and CDR2: GTSNPN, SVGIG (reference sequence). This CDR3 is CAWSQGVGLSYEQYF. The CDR3 coding sequence is TGTGCCTGGAGTCAGGGAGTGGGGTTATCCTACGAGCAGTACTTC.

The J gene is TRBJ2-7, the V gene TRBV6-5; no definite D call. Trimming removed 0 bases at V and 6 bases at J, with 9 bases between. The CDR3 is 13 residues long. The germline V gene has CDR1 MNHEY and CDR2 SVGAGI. The CDR3 here is CASSYSDGGEQYF. The CDR3 nucleotides are TGTGCCAGCAGTTACTCAGACGGCGGCGAGCAGTACTTC.

The V gene is TRBV5-5, the J gene TRBJ1-2; D perhaps matches TRBD1 (6 bases). This CDR3 region has 16 residues. CDR1 SGHKS and CDR2 YYEKEE come from the germline V gene (reference sequence). Trimming left V 4 bases short and J 3 bases short, with 19 bases between. CDR3 nucleotide sequence: TGTGCCAGCAGCCCAAGGACGGGGGCAGACTACTATGGCTACACCTTC. It specifies CASSPRTGADYYGYTF.

This rearrangement joins TRBV5-4 to TRBJ2-7, with TRBD1 matching over 7 bases. V lost 5 bases to trimming and J lost 1 base; unmatched junction nucleotides: 6. Germline CDR1 is SGHNT and CDR2 is YYREEE (reference sequence). This CDR3 contains 14 residues. Written as DNA, the CDR3 is TGTGCCAGCAGTGGGACAGCATTTTCCTACGAGCAGTACTTC. Its translation is CASSGTAFSYEQYF. Full variable domain (remainder filled in from reference TRBV5-4 and TRBJ2-7): ETGVTQSPTHLIKTRGQQVTLRCSSQSGHNTVSWYQQALGQGPQFIFQYYREEENGRGNFPPRFSGLQFPNYSSELNVNALELDDSALYLCASSGTAFSYEQYFGPGTRLTVT.

The chain joins TRBV19 to TRBJ1-1; D unclear. Germline loops: CDR1 LNHDA, CDR2 SQIVND (reference sequence). V dropped 3 bases and J dropped 7 bases, with 6 bases sitting between them. This CDR3 is 11 amino acids long. The CDR3 region has the DNA TGTGCCAGTAGTATTTACAATGAAGCTTTCTTT. Translated, it gives CASSIYNEAFF.

The DNA for the CDR3 is TGTGCCAGCAGCGTGCGGCAGGGGAACGAGCAGTACTTC. Protein sequence: CASSVRQGNEQYF. The chain uses TRBV7-8 and TRBJ2-7; possibly TRBD1 for D (6 bases). V lost 5 bases, J lost 5 bases, and 13 bases lay in between. This CDR3 comprises 13 residues. In germline, CDR1 is SGHVS, CDR2 FQNEAQ.

The table lists this clone with a few counts. This rearrangement joins TRBV30 to TRBJ1-2; no clear D gene. The CDR3 contains 13 residues. Germline-derived CDR1 and CDR2 are GTSNPN and SVGIG (reference sequence). Trimming pared 4 bases from V and 3 bases from J, leaving 12 bases between. In DNA, the CDR3 is TGTGCCTGGATGTCCGGGTTTGACTATGGCTACACCTTC. Protein: CAWMSGFDYGYTF.

V usage is TRBV7-9 and J usage is TRBJ1-2, with D maybe TRBD1 (6 bases). This CDR3 has 14 amino acids. The V gene's germline CDR1 is SEHNR and CDR2 FQNEAQ (reference sequence). Between the trimmed V and J ends, which lost 0 bases and 3 bases, there was a span of 8 bases. For the CDR3, the DNA is TGTGCCAGCAGCTTAGCAGACAGGTACTATGGCTACACCTTC. Its translation: CASSLADRYYGYTF. The full variable domain, with the rest looked up from reference TRBV7-9 and TRBJ1-2, is DTGVSQNPRHKITKRGQNVTFRCDPISEHNRLYWYRQTLGQGPEFLTYFQNEAQLEKSRLLSDRFSAERPKGSFSTLEIQRTEQGDSAMYLCASSLADRYYGYTFGSGTRLTVV.

This chain links TRBV7-9 with TRBJ1-6; no firm D call. This CDR3 region has 15 residues. Trimming cost V 11 bases and J 11 bases, with 25 bases left between them. Germline V gene sequence: CDR1 SEHNR, CDR2 FQNEAQ (reference sequence). CDR3 nucleotides: TGTGCCGTACCATCCGGGCTCTCCCCCGGGACACCCCTCCACTTT. This sequence encodes CAVPSGLSPGTPLHF. Complete variable domain (other parts from reference TRBV7-9 and TRBJ1-6): DTGVSQNPRHKITKRGQNVTFRCDPISEHNRLYWYRQTLGQGPEFLTYFQNEAQLEKSRLLSDRFSAERPKGSFSTLEIQRTEQGDSAMYLCAVPSGLSPGTPLHFGNGTRLTVT.